A single sample gave rise to the 26 T cell receptor beta chains below, sequenced in a study of T cell responses to AZD1222 COVID-19 vaccine. Profiling relied on immunoSEQ multiplex PCR, and the TCRdb table lists in-frame clones only, not all of them. The sample records about 99,000 clones, about 85% being singletons. Sequencing used peripheral blood, obtained on day 0 of AZD1222 vaccination. The receptors were gathered from an adult in good health.

The chain links TRBV5-4 to TRBJ2-1; TRBD1 agrees at 7 bases. Germline V gene sequence: CDR1 SGHNT, CDR2 YYREEE (reference sequence). V lost 0 bases and J lost 6; bases outside the gene matches: 6. This CDR3 contains 15 residues. CDR3 nucleotides: TGTGCCAGCAGCTTGGGGGACAGAGACCGCAATGAGCAGTTCTTC. It yields the protein CASSLGDRDRNEQFF.

The CDR3 DNA follows: TGTGCCAGCAGCTCCGGGCAAAGGGGAAAAGAGACCCAGTACTTC. Protein sequence: CASSSGQRGKETQYF. The V call is TRBV5-4, the J call TRBJ2-5; weak D call: TRBD1 (5 bases). Germline V gene lookup returns CDR1 SGHNT and CDR2 YYREEE (reference sequence). Between the trimmed V and J ends, which lost 3 bases and 3 bases, there was a span of 15 bases. This CDR3 has 15 residues.

This CDR3 reads CASSRQGSGGYTF. For the CDR3, the DNA is TGTGCCAGCAGCAGACAGGGGTCAGGTGGCTACACCTTC. The chain uses TRBV7-2 and TRBJ1-2, with 8 nucleotides matching TRBD1. The V gene end was trimmed by 5 bases and the J gene end by 7 bases; junction bases not matched to a gene: 6. Germline CDR1 is SGHTA and CDR2 is FQGNSA. This CDR3 comprises 13 residues.

V gene TRBV29-1 combines with J gene TRBJ2-7, with 7 positions matching TRBD2. In germline, CDR1 is SQVTM, CDR2 ANQGSEA. The J segment lost 1 base and the V segment lost 6 bases, leaving 6 bases of the junction unmatched. This CDR3 has 13 residues. The CDR3 coding sequence is TGCAGCGTCCGGGGAGGGATGTCCTACGAGCAGTACTTC. Encoded protein: CSVRGGMSYEQYF.

V gene TRBV24-1 combines with J gene TRBJ2-2; TRBD1 matches 10 bases. The CDR3 is 13 residues long. CDR1 and CDR2 from the germline V gene are KGHDR and SFDVKD. The V gene end was trimmed by 10 bases and the J gene end by 4 bases; junction bases not matched to a gene: 2. The CDR3 DNA follows: TGTGCCACGCGGACAGGGGGCACCGGGGAGCTGTTTTTT. Protein: CATRTGGTGELFF.

V and J are TRBV19 and TRBJ2-3; 8 bases agree with TRBD2. This CDR3 is built from 16 residues. The trim removed 3 bases at V and 0 bases at J, leaving 5 bases unmatched. The germline V gene encodes CDR1 LNHDA and CDR2 SQIVND (reference sequence). The CDR3: CASSIPGGASTDTQYF. The CDR3 nucleotides are TGTGCCAGTAGTATTCCCGGGGGGGCCAGCACAGATACGCAGTATTTT.

The chain uses TRBV5-4 and TRBJ1-2, with a tentative D call TRBD1 (6 bases). The ends were cut back, 0 bases at V and 1 base at J, with 16 bases in the middle. In germline, CDR1 is SGHNT, CDR2 YYREEE (reference sequence). The CDR3 has 17 amino acids. CDR3 region: CASSLVFGGAHNYGYTF. The CDR3 nucleotides read TGTGCCAGCAGCTTGGTTTTTGGGGGGGCGCATAACTATGGCTACACCTTC.

The genes are TRBV29-1 and TRBJ1-4; 7 nucleotides match TRBD1. The germline V gene has CDR1 SQVTM and CDR2 ANQGSEA. This CDR3 spans 14 amino acids. V trimming: 6 bases; J trimming: 4 bases; junction bases outside the gene matches: 8. The CDR3 DNA sequence: TGCAGCGTCAGGGGGGGGCCGAGTAATGAAAAACTGTTTTTT. It codes for CSVRGGPSNEKLFF.

This chain uses TRBV18 with TRBJ2-7; possibly TRBD2 for D (5 bases). The germline V and J ends were trimmed by 3 bases and 1 base, with 7 bases remaining between them. CDR1 is KGHSH and CDR2 is LQKENI in the germline V gene. CDR3 length equals 13 residues. The CDR3, as DNA: TGTGCCAGCTCACCCTCGGGGTCCTACGAGCAGTACGTC. It is translated as CASSPSGSYEQYV.

This chain links TRBV5-6 with TRBJ1-3; no firm D call. Germline V gene sequence: CDR1 SGHDT, CDR2 YYEEEE. CDR3 length equals 12 residues. The V gene lost 0 bases and the J gene lost 11 bases, with 9 bases spanning the gap. CDR3 in DNA: TGTGCCAGCAGCTTGGATCGGGGTCCCATATATTTT. Translation gives CASSLDRGPIYF.

This clone was counted a few times. The rearrangement joins TRBV12-3 or TRBV12-4 to TRBJ1-1, with D hard to call. Between the trimmed V and J ends, which lost 4 bases and 5 bases, there was a span of 5 bases. The CDR3 is 11 amino acids. CDR3 sequence (DNA): TGTGCCAGCAGTTATGAAACTGAAGCTTTCTTT. This encodes CASSYETEAFF.

The chain employs TRBV7-9 and TRBJ2-3, with 8 positions matching TRBD2. The CDR3 loop spans 16 amino acids. The germline V gene has CDR1 SEHNR and CDR2 FQNEAQ (reference sequence). V trimming: 5 bases; J trimming: 6 bases; junction bases outside the gene matches: 13. The CDR3, as DNA: TGTGCCAGCAGCACGCACGGGGGGGTTGAGGCGGATACGCAGTATTTT. Translated, it gives CASSTHGGVEADTQYF.

The J gene is TRBJ1-5, the V gene TRBV6-5; D ambiguous. V was clipped by 0 bases and J by 8 bases, with 8 bases between them. The CDR3 has 13 amino acids. Germline V CDR1 and CDR2: MNHEY, SVGAGI. CDR3 loop: CASSYSRWEPQHF. In DNA, the CDR3 is TGTGCCAGCAGTTACTCGAGGTGGGAGCCCCAGCATTTT.

This clone has more than one count but fewer than ten. The same CDR3 can be traced to other DNA sequences in this sample. The V call is TRBV12-3 or TRBV12-4, the J call TRBJ2-5, with D possibly matching TRBD2 (6 bases). This CDR3 is built from 13 residues. Trimming took off 5 bases at V and 5 bases at J, with 12 bases between the two ends. Written as DNA, the CDR3 is TGTGCCAGCAGTCTATCGGGGGTCGAGACCCAGTACTTC. Protein sequence: CASSLSGVETQYF.

This clone turned up a few times. The rearrangement uses TRBV12-3 or TRBV12-4 and TRBJ1-1; no clear D gene. The CDR3 is 12 residues long. V was clipped by 6 bases and J by 8 bases, with 13 bases between them. The CDR3, as DNA: TGTGCCAGCAGGTCGGAGGCGTTAGAAGCTTTCTTT. This encodes CASRSEALEAFF.

The rearrangement links TRBV6-6 to TRBJ2-5; tentatively, D is TRBD2 (6 bases). The CDR3 has 16 amino acids. In germline, CDR1 is MNHNY, CDR2 SVGAGI (reference sequence). Between the trimmed V and J ends, which lost 2 bases and 5 bases, there was a span of 18 bases. The CDR3 loop reads CASSYRLGSAGETQYF. Here the CDR3 DNA reads TGTGCCAGCAGTTACCGTCTAGGGTCAGCGGGTGAGACCCAGTACTTC.

This clone was counted between two and nine times. The chain is built from TRBV15 and TRBJ2-1, with D perhaps assigned TRBD1 or TRBD2 (5 bases each). The germline V and J ends were trimmed by 0 bases and 2 bases, with 14 bases remaining between them. CDR1 and CDR2 (germline): LNHNV, YYDKDF (reference sequence). CDR3 size: 17 residues. CDR3 in DNA: TGTGCCACCAGCAGAGATGAGTCAGGGAGTCCCTACAATGAGCAGTTCTTC. Its translation: CATSRDESGSPYNEQFF.

V and J are TRBV4-2 and TRBJ2-3; either TRBD1 or TRBD2 may supply D (5 bases each). Germline-derived CDR1 and CDR2 are LGHNA and YNFKEQ. The CDR3 has 15 residues. V dropped 2 bases and J dropped 6 bases, with 15 bases sitting between them. CDR3 in DNA: TGTGCCAGCAGCCAACCGGGACCTTTTGGGGATACGCAGTATTTT. Its translation is CASSQPGPFGDTQYF.

The genes are TRBV2 and TRBJ2-3, with 9 bases lining up with TRBD1. Germline V CDR1 and CDR2: SNHLY, FYNNEI. With V trimmed by 7 bases and J by 2 bases, 7 bases remained unmatched. The CDR3 has 15 residues. In DNA form, the CDR3 reads TGTGCCAGCAACCCCGGGACAGGGATCACAGATACGCAGTATTTT. As protein: CASNPGTGITDTQYF.

The gene calls are TRBV10-3 and TRBJ1-5; possibly TRBD1 for D (5 bases). CDR3 length: 15 amino acids. Germline lookup yields CDR1 ENHRY and CDR2 SYGVKD. V was clipped by 3 bases and J by 7 bases, with 16 bases between them. The CDR3 region is CAISEGREQSQPQHF. The CDR3 DNA is TGTGCCATCAGTGAAGGCAGGGAGCAAAGCCAGCCCCAGCATTTT.

The chain uses TRBV2 and TRBJ1-1; 7 nucleotides agree with TRBD1. This CDR3 spans 14 amino acids. Germline V CDR1 and CDR2: SNHLY, FYNNEI. V lost 6 bases and J lost 2; bases outside the gene matches: 6. CDR3 coding DNA: TGTGCCAGCAGCACGCAGGGGGGTAACACTGAAGCTTTCTTT. Translating it yields CASSTQGGNTEAFF.

This clone was found once. This chain uses TRBV28 with TRBJ1-2, with 7 bases matching TRBD1. The CDR3 sequence is 17 residues long. Germline V CDR1 and CDR2: MDHEN, SYDVKM. Trimming cost V 5 bases and J 0 bases; bases outside gene matches: 12. The CDR3 here is CASSIDRARASNYGYTF. The DNA for the CDR3 is TGTGCCAGCAGTATTGACAGGGCCCGAGCTTCTAACTATGGCTACACCTTC.

The rearrangement uses TRBV7-2 and TRBJ1-3; 8 nucleotides line up with TRBD1. From germline, CDR1 is SGHTA and CDR2 FQGNSA. This CDR3 region has 14 residues. The V gene end was trimmed by 5 bases and the J gene end by 4 bases; junction bases not matched to a gene: 4. The CDR3 protein is CASSQQGGGNTIYF. In nucleotides, the CDR3 is TGTGCCAGCAGCCAACAGGGGGGCGGAAACACCATATATTTT.

The V gene is TRBV7-3, the J gene TRBJ2-3; D gene unclear. The CDR3 spans 12 residues. V shed 0 bases and J shed 6 bases, with 4 bases lying between them. Germline CDR1 and CDR2: SGHTA and FQGTGA. The CDR3 loop is CASSLTGDTQYF. The CDR3 DNA reads as TGTGCCAGCAGCTTAACTGGGGATACGCAGTATTTT.

The chain combines TRBV7-8 with TRBJ1-3; D is uncertain. The germline V and J ends were trimmed by 5 bases and 6 bases, with 20 bases remaining between them. Germline assignment: CDR1 SGHVS and CDR2 FQNEAQ. CDR3 length: 16 residues. The CDR3 is CASSPIDRPLSNTIYF. DNA of the CDR3: TGTGCCAGCAGCCCAATAGATAGACCGTTGTCAAACACCATATATTTT.

The rearrangement uses TRBV9 and TRBJ1-2, with 7 positions matching TRBD1. CDR3 size: 17 residues. Germline loops: CDR1 SGDLS, CDR2 YYNGEE. J was trimmed by 3 bases and V by 3 bases; bases with no gene match: 14. The CDR3 bases are TGTGCCAGCAGCGCTCAAACTACGGGACAGCTTCACTATGGCTACACCTTC. It translates to CASSAQTTGQLHYGYTF.